What follows describes a single T cell receptor (beta chain). Method: immunoSEQ multiplex PCR; TCRdb's copy keeps in-frame clones and lacks some. The sample has under 150,000 clones, roughly 87% seen once; the top ten hold over 6.5%. The CDR3 has 12 amino acids. Germline values: CDR1 MNHNY, CDR2 SVGAGI (reference sequence). V gave up 6 bases and J gave up 4 bases, with 7 bases separating them. This sample is drawn from a study of control samples from healthy donors and cancer patients. Material for sequencing was blood. V is TRBV6-6 and J is TRBJ1-5; unclear D gene. This TCR came from a man in his forties or fifties in good health. The CDR3 sequence: CASSYGNQPQHF. CDR3 nucleotide sequence: TGTGCCAGCAGCTACGGAAATCAGCCCCAGCATTTT.